The T cell receptor beta chain under discussion was sequenced for a study of blood T cell repertoires in COVID-19. Only in-frame clones appear in the TCRdb table, and some are missing; sequencing was by immunoSEQ multiplex PCR. Of about 7,700 clones listed, 80% to 90% are singletons. V lost 4 bases and J lost 6; bases outside the gene matches: 7. The germline V gene encodes CDR1 SGHRS and CDR2 YFSETQ. This CDR3 has 14 amino acids. The chain employs TRBV5-1 and TRBJ1-2, with 9 bases identical to TRBD1. Source material: peripheral blood. The receptor comes from a woman in her fifties or sixties with active or convalescent COVID-19. For the CDR3, the DNA is TGCGCCAGCAGCAGGGACAGGGATCTCAATGGCTACACCTTC. This codes for CASSRDRDLNGYTF.